Detailed here is one T cell receptor (beta chain). CDR1 MNHEY and CDR2 SVGAGI come from the germline V gene. Unmatched junction bases numbered 11, after V lost 5 bases and J lost 5 bases. The CDR3 contains 15 residues. Using immunoSEQ multiplex PCR, the repertoire was profiled, and TCRdb retains in-frame clones only, with some absent. The sample records approximately 200,000 clones, 85% to 90% being singletons. Categorization into cohorts depended on clinical history that participants reported. This entry belongs to a study of blood T cell repertoires in COVID-19. Sequencing was performed on PBMCs or T cells enriched from blood (not recorded which). This chain links TRBV6-5 with TRBJ2-5; 7 bases map to TRBD2. This TCR derives from a man younger than 45 who had recovered from COVID-19. In DNA form, the CDR3 reads TGTGCCAGCAGTCCGGTGGCGGGAGAAGTGGAGACCCAGTACTTC. Translated, it gives CASSPVAGEVETQYF.